This T cell receptor beta chain stems from a study of blood T cell repertoires in COVID-19. The CDR3 covers 12 residues. Clones were sequenced by immunoSEQ multiplex PCR, and TCRdb holds only the in-frame ones, with some missing. The table shows roughly 180,000 clones, with about 81% occurring only once. The count of this clone is one. One junction end does not reproduce the germline sequence, and a read error may be involved. Patients of the Seattle cohort, enrolled during active infection, were followed longitudinally. The sequence was collected from a woman of 80 years or more with COVID-19, enrolled during active disease. Material: peripheral blood. The genes are TRBV12-3 or TRBV12-4 and TRBJ2-1, with D perhaps TRBD2 (7 bases). This CDR3 reads CASSLLGGGTIF. In nucleotides, the CDR3 is TGTGCCAGCAGTTTACTGGGAGGGGGGACCATCTTC.